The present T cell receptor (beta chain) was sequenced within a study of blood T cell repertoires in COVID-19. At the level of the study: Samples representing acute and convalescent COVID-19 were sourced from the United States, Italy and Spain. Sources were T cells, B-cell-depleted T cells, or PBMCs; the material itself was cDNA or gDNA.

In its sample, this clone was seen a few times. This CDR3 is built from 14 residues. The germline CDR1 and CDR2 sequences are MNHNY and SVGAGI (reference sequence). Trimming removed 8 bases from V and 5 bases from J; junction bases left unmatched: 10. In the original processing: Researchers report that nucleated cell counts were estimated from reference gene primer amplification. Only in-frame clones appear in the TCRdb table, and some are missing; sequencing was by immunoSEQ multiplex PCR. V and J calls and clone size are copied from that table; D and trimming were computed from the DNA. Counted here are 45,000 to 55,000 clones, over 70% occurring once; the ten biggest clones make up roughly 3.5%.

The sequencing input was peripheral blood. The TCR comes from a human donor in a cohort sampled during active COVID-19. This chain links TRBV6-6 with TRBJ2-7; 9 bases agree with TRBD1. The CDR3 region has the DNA TGTGCCAGCGCTCCGGGACAGGGTACCCACGAGCAGTACTTC. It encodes CASAPGQGTHEQYF.